This TCR beta chain was captured in a study of CD8+CD57+ T cells in acquired aplastic anemia. TCR beta VDJ and CDR3 were profiled, and genomic DNA was the template. One entry per CDR3 protein results from TCRdb running MiXCR on the reads. This repertoire shows approximately 98,000 distinct CDR3 sequences, roughly two thirds found once; its top ten account for roughly two thirds. Patients chosen for sequencing had shown CD8+CD57+ cell expansion by flow cytometry. In all patients, the disease was severe acquired aplastic anemia. Patients had not yet gotten any therapy when their blood was taken for sampling. V dropped 6 bases and J dropped 8 bases, with 16 bases sitting between them. The CDR3 is 12 residues long. Germline V lookup: CDR1 SQVTM, CDR2 ANQGSEA. Study outcomes and limitations: Almost 30 CD8+ CDR3 sequences occurred in both the patients and the controls.

Comments on this clonotype: Its antigen is currently unknown.

The chain employs TRBV29-1 and TRBJ1-2; the D is unclear. The TCR originated in a human donor with aplastic anemia. What was sequenced was sorted CD4+, CD8+, or CD8+CD57+ T cells (not recorded which) from PBMCs. The CDR3: CSVNGPSIGYTF. For the CDR3, the DNA is TGCAGCGTCAACGGGCCCAGCATAGGCTACACCTTC.